This note documents a single T cell receptor beta chain sequence. The target antigen is unknown. These data are taken from a study of identical twins. Unique molecular identifiers were present on the cDNA, and a universal primer site came from template switching. A single record per CDR3 protein comes from TCRdb applying MiXCR to the 5' RACE reads. Of some 1,700,000 distinct CDR3 sequences listed, less than 35% are singletons. Deletions cut 0 bases from V and 4 bases from J, with 12 bases between. The CDR3 runs to 14 residues. CDR1 and CDR2 from the germline V gene are DFQATT and SNEGSKA (reference sequence). Study-wide results and caveats: A partial confounding effect on zero-insertion analyses could come from invariant MAIT and iNKT cells. While abundant cord blood beta clonotypes carried fewer insertions, memory repertoires showed no such pattern.

The rearrangement joins TRBV20-1 to TRBJ1-1; D ambiguous. Specimen: cord blood. The sequence came from a newborn girl in good health. The CDR3 region is CSARDPKVSTEAFF. The CDR3 DNA reads as TGCAGTGCTAGAGATCCGAAGGTCTCCACTGAAGCTTTCTTT.